This TCR beta chain appears in the sequencing data of a study of graft-versus-host responses after intestinal transplantation. Study details: All recipients got anti-thymocyte globulin induction, then tacrolimus and steroids for 3 to 4 years.

Losses at the gene ends were 3 bases for V and 8 bases for J; bases not matched to a gene: 12. Germline lookup yields CDR1 SGHRS and CDR2 YFSETQ. There are 15 residues in the CDR3. This clone has more than one count but fewer than ten. This clone may be a read error of a much larger clone one base away. Plating of some 200,000 CFSE-labeled responder cells was done together with some 200,000 irradiated, violet-dye-labeled stimulator cells. Data came from immunoSEQ multiplex PCR; TCRdb stores just in-frame clones and leaves some out. This table has about 12,000 clones, 35% appearing once. This sample comprised alloreactive CD8+ T cells from a mixed lymphocyte reaction culture, obtained before intestinal transplant. Subset defined: CFSE-low proliferating T cells sorted from roughly 6-day pre-transplant mixed lymphocyte reaction (GvH or HvG direction). The clonotype comes from a human patient who received an intestinal transplant. This sequence joins TRBV5-1 and TRBJ1-2; the match to TRBD1 covers 8 bases. DNA of the CDR3: TGCGCCAGCAGCTGGGGGAGGCAGGGGGCGGACGGCTACACCTTC. This encodes CASSWGRQGADGYTF.